Described below is a single T cell receptor (beta chain) sequence and its context. Antigen: not known. PCR involved 60 Vbeta and 13 Jbeta primers. The assay was immunoSEQ multiplex PCR, and TCRdb's table has in-frame clones only and misses some. The table records 85,000 to 90,000 clones, 75% to 90% of them present only once. This specimen comes from a study of cytomegalovirus exposure and HLA in healthy donors. The study's findings and limits: A later analysis by the authors found several of the most significant clusters apparently linked to common viral pathogens. A previous analysis found most TCR beta V segments productive roughly 87% or roughly 30% of the time.

CDR1 is MGHRA and CDR2 is YSYEKL in the germline V gene. There are 15 residues in the CDR3. Trimming cost V 4 bases and J 7 bases; bases outside gene matches: 11. The sequence was collected from a man aged 40-50 years in good health and CMV-seropositive. Sample: PBMCs. The chain combines TRBV4-1 with TRBJ2-5, with 8 bases fitting TRBD2. The CDR3: CASSLRGVAGGTQYF. CDR3 sequence (DNA): TGCGCCAGCAGCCTAAGGGGCGTCGCGGGGGGGACCCAGTACTTC.